These 2 T cell receptor beta chains came from one sample sequenced in a study of read filtering for tumor transcriptome and immune sequencing. From roughly 0.4 ug of RNA, a library with molecular barcoded alpha/delta and beta/gamma adaptors was made. TCRdb processed the reads anew with MiXCR; each CDR3 protein has one entry. The sample includes tens of thousands of distinct CDR3 sequences, 14% seen only once; the top ten take 44%. Material for sequencing was a population of CD138-negative cells sorted from bone marrow. These receptors originate from a donor at least 40 years old with multiple myeloma.

This clonotype was seen a few times. V and J are TRBV29-1 and TRBJ1-2, with D unresolved. Trimming took off 3 bases at V and 2 bases at J, with 7 bases between the two ends. CDR3 length: 12 residues. Germline V lookup: CDR1 SQVTM, CDR2 ANQGSEA. CDR3 in DNA: TGCAGCGTTGATGACACCAACTATGGCTACACCTTC. Amino acid sequence: CSVDDTNYGYTF.

This clonotype has a single count. This could be a read error, since a much larger clone is one nucleotide away. This sequence joins TRBV7-8 and TRBJ1-5; D call uncertain. The CDR3 has 13 amino acids. CDR1 and CDR2 from the germline V gene are SGHVS and FQNEAQ. CDR3 sequence reads: CASSLDSNRPQHF. CDR3 coding DNA: TGTGCCAGCAGCTTAGACAGCAATCGGCCCCAGCATTTT.